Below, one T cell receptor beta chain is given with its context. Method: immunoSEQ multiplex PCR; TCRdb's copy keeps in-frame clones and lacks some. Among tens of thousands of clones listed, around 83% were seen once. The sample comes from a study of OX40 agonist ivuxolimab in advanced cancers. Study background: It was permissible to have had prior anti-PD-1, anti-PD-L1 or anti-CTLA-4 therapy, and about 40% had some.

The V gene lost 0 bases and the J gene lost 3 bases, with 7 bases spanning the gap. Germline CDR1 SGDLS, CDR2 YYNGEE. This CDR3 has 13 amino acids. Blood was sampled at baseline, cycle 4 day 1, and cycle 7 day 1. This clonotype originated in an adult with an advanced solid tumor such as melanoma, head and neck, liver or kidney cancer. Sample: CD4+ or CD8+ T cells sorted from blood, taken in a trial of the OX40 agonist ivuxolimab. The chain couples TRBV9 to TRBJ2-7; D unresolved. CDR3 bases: TGTGCCAGCAGCGTAGGGCCAATCTACGAGCAGTACTTC. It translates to CASSVGPIYEQYF.